The 9 T cell receptor beta chains below come from one sample, sequenced in a study of T cells in localized non-small cell lung cancer. Assay: immunoSEQ multiplex PCR; the TCRdb copy retains only in-frame clones and omits some. The table includes 65,000 to 95,000 clones, less than 85% detected once. Material: PBMCs, obtained before any cancer treatment. The receptors here all came from a man aged 40-75 years with stage II squamous cell lung carcinoma.

The chain has TRBV13 and TRBJ2-1, with TRBD2 matching over 9 bases. The trim removed 5 bases at V and 8 bases at J, leaving 4 bases unmatched. Germline V lookup: CDR1 PRHDT, CDR2 FYEKMQ (reference sequence). The CDR3 totals 13 residues. Here the CDR3 DNA reads TGTGCCAGCAGCCTGGGACTAGCAGATGAGCAGTTCTTC. This encodes CASSLGLADEQFF.

In its sample, this clone was seen once. The chain uses TRBV5-1 and TRBJ2-5, with TRBD1 as a possible D gene (5 bases). V was trimmed by 0 bases and J by 3 bases, leaving 15 bases between them. This CDR3 has 16 residues. Germline V gene lookup returns CDR1 SGHRS and CDR2 YFSETQ. The CDR3 sequence: CASSLAPQGTKETQYF. The CDR3 coding sequence is TGCGCCAGCAGCTTGGCCCCGCAGGGAACAAAAGAGACCCAGTACTTC. The whole variable domain, remainder taken from reference TRBV5-1 and TRBJ2-5, is KAGVTQTPRYLIKTRGQQVTLSCSPISGHRSVSWYQQTPGQGLQFLFEYFSETQRNKGNFPGRFSGRQFSNSRSEMNVSTLELGDSALYLCASSLAPQGTKETQYFGPGTRLLVL.

This clone was detected many times. The junction differs from germline at one of its ends, possibly a read error. This chain uses TRBV4-3 with TRBJ2-7, with D tentatively TRBD2 (5 bases). CDR3 size: 11 residues. The germline CDR1 and CDR2 sequences are LGHNA and YSLEER. CDR3 nucleotide sequence: TGCGCCAGCAGCCAAGGTAGCGTTCTGAACTTC. As protein: CASSQGSVLNF.

The chain couples TRBV28 to TRBJ2-1; 15 bases align to TRBD2. Germline V gene data show CDR1 as MDHEN and CDR2 as SYDVKM. This CDR3 contains 17 residues. V shed 2 bases, J shed 4 bases, and the junction held 3 bases outside the gene matches. The CDR3 sequence is CASSLGLAGGPYNEQFF. The CDR3 region has the DNA TGTGCCAGCAGTTTAGGACTAGCGGGAGGGCCTTACAATGAGCAGTTCTTC.

In the case of this clone: Sequence at one end of the junction differs from germline and may be a read error. This sample includes further DNA sequences coding for the same CDR3. This chain uses TRBV9 with TRBJ1-1; 7 bases map to TRBD1. The CDR3 covers 15 residues. CDR1 SGDLS and CDR2 YYNGEE come from the germline V gene. As DNA, the CDR3 is TGTGCCAGCAGTGTAGCTGGAACAGGGGAGTCGGAAGCTTTCTTT. Amino acids: CASSVAGTGESEAFF.

The chain recombines TRBV27 with TRBJ2-5, with TRBD1 matching over 9 bases. J was trimmed by 4 bases and V by 7 bases; bases with no gene match: 1. Germline V lookup: CDR1 MNHEY, CDR2 SMNVEV (reference sequence). CDR3 size: 12 residues. The CDR3 reads CASKDRGETQYF. CDR3 in DNA: TGTGCCAGCAAGGACAGGGGAGAGACCCAGTACTTC.

This chain links TRBV6-1 with TRBJ2-7; D may be TRBD2 (6 bases). Looked up from germline, CDR1 is MNHNS and CDR2 is SASEGT. V was trimmed by 6 bases and J by 4 bases, leaving 13 bases between them. The CDR3 runs 13 residues. CDR3 DNA: TGTGCCAGCAGCGCCGGGGGACTTTACGAGCAGTACTTC. It translates to CASSAGGLYEQYF.

V gene TRBV4-2 combines with J gene TRBJ1-1; no definite D call. The V gene's germline CDR1 is LGHNA and CDR2 YNFKEQ. V was shortened by 4 bases and J by 7 bases, with 16 bases between the two germline ends. The CDR3 runs to 14 residues. CDR3 coding DNA: TGTGCCAGCAGCCCCCCCGAACGCATAGGTGAAGCTTTCTTT. It yields the protein CASSPPERIGEAFF.

The chain joins TRBV28 to TRBJ1-2; 11 bases line up with TRBD1. This CDR3 has 13 residues. In germline, CDR1 is MDHEN, CDR2 SYDVKM. V trimming: 11 bases; J trimming: 3 bases; junction bases outside the gene matches: 5. CDR3 coding DNA: TGTGCCGGAAGGACAGGGGGCGACTATGGCTACACCTTC. This gives the protein CAGRTGGDYGYTF.